The 7 T cell receptor beta chains below come from one sample, sequenced in a study of sequential checkpoint blockade in melanoma. Treatment in this sample: randomized to nivolumab then ipilimumab (arm A) or the reverse (arm B). Measured with immunoSEQ multiplex PCR; TCRdb has only the in-frame clones, and not every one. The sample contains roughly 9,800 clones, 60% to 85% of which appear only once. Sequencing was performed on CD8+ T cells sorted from blood (inferred from file names), taken from a patient given nivolumab and ipilimumab in sequence. The source is a human donor with melanoma.

V is TRBV11-3 and J is TRBJ2-5; D remains unclear. The J call is in doubt because the DNA end fits TRBJ2-7 better. The germline CDR1 and CDR2 sequences are SGHNT and YENEEA. CDR3 length: 16 amino acids. The CDR3 protein is CASSLVGQESSYEQYF. DNA of the CDR3: TGTGCCAGCAGCTTAGTAGGTCAGGAAAGCTCCTACGAGCAGTACTTC.

The chain has TRBV5-1 and TRBJ2-5, with TRBD1 matching over 7 bases. The J call may be wrong; the DNA end is better matched by TRBJ2-7. Germline V gives CDR1 SGHRS, CDR2 YFSETQ. The CDR3 runs 15 residues. The DNA of the CDR3 is TGCGCCAGCAGCTTCGGGACAGACATTTCCTACGAGCAGTACTTC. As protein: CASSFGTDISYEQYF.

The V and J genes are TRBV4-1 and TRBJ1-5; TRBD1 aligns across 7 bases. CDR3 length: 18 residues. Germline V gene data show CDR1 as MGHRA and CDR2 as YSYEKL. V trimming: 4 bases; J trimming: 0 bases; junction bases outside the gene matches: 12. The CDR3 nucleotides are TGCGCCAGCAGCCTCATCCCGCCGGAGGGGGCTAGCAATCAGCCCCAGCATTTT. It translates to CASSLIPPEGASNQPQHF.

The V and J genes are TRBV7-9 and TRBJ2-7; TRBD2 is a possible D gene (6 bases). V lost 5 bases, J lost 2 bases, and 16 bases lay in between. The CDR3 has 15 residues. Germline CDR1 and CDR2: SEHNR and FQNEAQ (reference sequence). CDR3 protein: CASSRLVGRTYEQYF. CDR3 DNA sequence: TGTGCCAGCAGCCGACTAGTCGGCAGGACCTACGAGCAGTACTTC.

V is TRBV4-3 and J is TRBJ1-5; 9 nucleotides agree with TRBD1. The CDR3 sequence is 16 residues long. Germline CDR1 reads LGHNA; CDR2 reads YSLEER. V shed 0 bases and J 5 bases; nucleotides not matched to a gene: 5. The CDR3 DNA is TGCGCCAGCAGCCAAGATCGGACAGGGGTACATCAGCCCCAGCATTTT. Protein: CASSQDRTGVHQPQHF.

The count of this clone is one. This chain joins TRBV5-6 and TRBJ2-7, with TRBD1 identical over 12 bases. V shed 2 bases, J shed 6 bases, and the junction held 3 bases outside the gene matches. The CDR3 runs 14 residues. The germline V gene has CDR1 SGHDT and CDR2 YYEEEE. The CDR3 protein is CASSFGTGGGEQYF. In DNA, the CDR3 is TGTGCCAGCAGCTTCGGGACAGGGGGCGGCGAGCAGTACTTC. Together with reference TRBV5-6 and TRBJ2-7, the CDR3 gives the full variable domain: DAGVTQSPTHLIKTRGQQVTLRCSPKSGHDTVSWYQQALGQGPQFIFQYYEEEERQRGNFPDRFSGHQFPNYSSELNVNALLLGDSALYLCASSFGTGGGEQYFGPGTRLTVT.

This clone was found a few times. At one boundary the junction diverges from the germline segment, which might be a read error. This chain joins TRBV27 and TRBJ1-2; no clear D gene. Germline lookup yields CDR1 MNHEY and CDR2 SMNVEV (reference sequence). The CDR3 length is 17 residues. The CDR3 DNA is TGTGCCAGCAGTGACGGCACGGGAGAGGGAAGTTACTATCGCTACACCTTC. Protein: CASSDGTGEGSYYRYTF.